This TCR beta chain was sequenced for a study of shared clonotypes between healthy human individuals. This table comes from immunoSEQ multiplex PCR, and its TCRdb copy is limited to in-frame clones, with some not included. The sample shows about 1,500,000 clones, roughly 96% of them seen only once. Germline values: CDR1 MDHEN, CDR2 SYDVKM. The CDR3 contains 16 residues. The J segment lost 4 bases and the V segment lost 5 bases, leaving 13 bases of the junction unmatched. Sequencing used naive CD4+ T cells sorted from blood. Described subset: CD45RA+ positively selected. This chain joins TRBV28 and TRBJ1-2, with 7 nucleotides matching TRBD1. The clonotype comes from a young man in good health. CDR3 region: CASSPTGVWSGYGYTF. The CDR3 nucleotides are TGTGCCAGCAGTCCAACAGGGGTCTGGTCGGGCTATGGCTACACCTTC.